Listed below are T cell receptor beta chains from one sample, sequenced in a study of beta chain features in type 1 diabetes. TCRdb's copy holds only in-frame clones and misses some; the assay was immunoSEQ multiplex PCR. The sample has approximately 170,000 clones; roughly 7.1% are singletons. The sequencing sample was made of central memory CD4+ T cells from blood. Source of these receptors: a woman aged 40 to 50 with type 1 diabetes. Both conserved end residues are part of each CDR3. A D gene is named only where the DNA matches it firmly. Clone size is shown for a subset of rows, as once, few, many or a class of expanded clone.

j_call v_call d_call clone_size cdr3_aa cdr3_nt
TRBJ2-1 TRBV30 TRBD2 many CAWSGRREVNEQFF TGTGCCTGGAGTGGCCGTCGGGAGGTAAATGAGCAGTTCTTC
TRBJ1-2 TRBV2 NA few CASSEAVGGNGYTF TGTGCCAGCAGTGAAGCTGTCGGGGGGAATGGCTACACCTTC
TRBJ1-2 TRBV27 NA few CASSLMGRGINYGYTF TGTGCCAGCAGTTTAATGGGGCGCGGTATTAACTATGGCTACACCTTC
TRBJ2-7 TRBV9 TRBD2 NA CASSPRLAGTVYEQYF TGTGCCAGCAGCCCCCGGCTAGCGGGGACCGTATACGAGCAGTACTTC
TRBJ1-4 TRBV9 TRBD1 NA CASSDGDRDHEKLFF TGTGCCAGCAGCGATGGGGACAGGGACCATGAAAAACTGTTTTTT
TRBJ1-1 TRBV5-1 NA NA CASGPRTANTEAFF TGCGCCAGCGGGCCCCGGACAGCGAACACTGAAGCTTTCTTT
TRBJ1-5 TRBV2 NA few CASRLDSNQPQHF TGTGCCAGCAGACTCGATAGCAATCAGCCCCAGCATTTT
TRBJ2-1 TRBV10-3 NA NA CAISENSGSYNEQFF TGTGCCATCAGTGAGAATAGCGGCTCCTACAATGAGCAGTTCTTC
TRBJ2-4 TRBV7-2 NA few CASSLAGTPENIQYF TGTGCCAGCAGTTTAGCCGGGACACCCGAAAACATTCAGTACTTC
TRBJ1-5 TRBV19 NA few CAIADRVNQPQHF TGTGCCATCGCGGACAGAGTGAATCAGCCCCAGCATTTT
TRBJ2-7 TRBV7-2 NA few CASSYWAGSTYEQYF TGTGCCAGCAGCTACTGGGCGGGGTCTACCTACGAGCAGTACTTC
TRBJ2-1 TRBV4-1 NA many CASSPTVRNEQFF TGCGCCAGCAGCCCCACCGTCCGGAATGAGCAGTTCTTC
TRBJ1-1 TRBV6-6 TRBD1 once CASSARTGDTEAFF TGTGCCAGCAGTGCCCGGACAGGAGACACTGAAGCTTTCTTT
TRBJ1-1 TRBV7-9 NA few CASSLAGAEAFF TGTGCCAGCAGCTTAGCAGGGGCTGAAGCTTTCTTT
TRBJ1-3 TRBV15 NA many CATSRDLQKEIYF TGTGCCACCAGCAGAGATTTGCAAAAGGAGATATATTTT
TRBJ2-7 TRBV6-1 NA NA CASSFGHYEQYF TGTGCCAGCAGCTTCGGACACTACGAGCAGTACTTC
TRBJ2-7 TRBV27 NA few CASSLRQVSYEQYF TGTGCCAGCAGTTTAAGACAGGTATCCTACGAGCAGTACTTC
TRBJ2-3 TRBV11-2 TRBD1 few CASSPRDRGRTDTQYF TGTGCCAGCAGCCCGCGGGACAGGGGGCGCACAGATACGCAGTATTTT
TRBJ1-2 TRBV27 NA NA CASSLSGTVGGWGYTF TGTGCCAGCAGTTTATCCGGGACCGTCGGGGGGTGGGGCTACACCTTC
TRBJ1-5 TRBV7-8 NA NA CASSLAGLNQPQHF TGTGCCAGCAGCTTGGCAGGTCTCAATCAGCCCCAGCATTTT
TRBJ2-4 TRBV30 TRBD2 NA CAWSVLAGGLLAKNIQYF TGTGCCTGGAGTGTACTAGCGGGAGGACTATTAGCCAAAAACATTCAGTACTTC
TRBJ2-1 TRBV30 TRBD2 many CAWRPGLGFRGSYNEQFF TGTGCCTGGAGACCGGGACTAGGTTTCCGGGGCTCCTACAATGAGCAGTTCTTC
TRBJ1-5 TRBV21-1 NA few CASSDAEQPQHF TGTGCCAGCAGCGACGCGGAGCAGCCCCAGCATTTT
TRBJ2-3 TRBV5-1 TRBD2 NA CASSLGASGETDTQYF TGCGCCAGCAGCTTGGGCGCTAGCGGGGAGACAGATACGCAGTATTTT
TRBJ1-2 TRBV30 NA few CAWSVPPGGYTF TGTGCCTGGAGTGTCCCCCCGGGAGGCTACACCTTC